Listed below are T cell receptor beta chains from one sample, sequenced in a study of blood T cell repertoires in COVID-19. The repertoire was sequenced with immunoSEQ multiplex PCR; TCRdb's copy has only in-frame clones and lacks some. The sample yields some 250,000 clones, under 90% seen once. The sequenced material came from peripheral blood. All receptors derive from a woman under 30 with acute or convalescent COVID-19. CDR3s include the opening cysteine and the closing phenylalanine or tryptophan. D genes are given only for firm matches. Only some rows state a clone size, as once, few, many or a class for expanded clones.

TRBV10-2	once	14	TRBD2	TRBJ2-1	CASGGRGSYNEQFF	TGCGCCAGCGGCGGGAGGGGCTCCTACAATGAGCAGTTCTTC
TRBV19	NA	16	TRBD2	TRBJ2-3	CASSIKQTSRTDTQYF	TGTGCCAGTAGTATTAAGCAGACTAGCAGGACAGATACGCAGTATTTT
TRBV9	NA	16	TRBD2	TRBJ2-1	CASSVEGTSGYNEQFF	TGTGCCAGCAGCGTAGAGGGGACTAGCGGGTACAATGAGCAGTTCTTC
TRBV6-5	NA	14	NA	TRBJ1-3	CASGTASSGNTIYF	TGTGCCTCGGGTACGGCAAGCTCTGGAAACACCATATATTTT
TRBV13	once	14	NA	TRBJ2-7	CASSLRRDLNEQYF	TGTGCCAGCAGCTTAAGGCGGGATCTGAACGAGCAGTACTTC
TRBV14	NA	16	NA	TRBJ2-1	CASSQEIWETYNEQFF	TGTGCCAGCAGCCAAGAGATCTGGGAGACCTACAATGAGCAGTTCTTC
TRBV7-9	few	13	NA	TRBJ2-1	CASSLSGGKEQFF	TGTGCCAGCAGCTTATCAGGTGGTAAGGAGCAGTTCTTC
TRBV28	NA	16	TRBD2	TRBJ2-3	CASSPSGRAFADTQYF	TGTGCCAGCAGCCCCAGCGGGAGGGCCTTCGCAGATACGCAGTATTTT
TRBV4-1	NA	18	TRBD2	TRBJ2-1	CASSQGPLLAGGDNEQFF	TGCGCCAGCAGCCAAGGTCCTTTACTAGCGGGGGGAGACAATGAGCAGTTCTTC
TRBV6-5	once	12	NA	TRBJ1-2	CASTMSGYGYTF	TGTGCCAGCACTATGAGCGGCTATGGCTACACCTTC
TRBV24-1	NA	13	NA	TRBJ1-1	CATSAAENTEAFF	TGTGCCACCAGTGCGGCGGAGAACACTGAAGCTTTCTTT
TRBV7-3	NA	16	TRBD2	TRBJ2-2	CASSLGGGPSTGELFF	TGTGCCAGCAGCTTAGGGGGAGGGCCAAGCACCGGGGAGCTGTTTTTT